What follows is one TCR beta chain and its context. As yet, its antigen is unknown. Amplification targeted TCR beta CDR3 regions from RNA transcripts. The HTBI primer set served for first-round RT-PCR of the TCR CDR3. MiXCR, run by TCRdb on the multiplex PCR reads, gives a single entry per CDR3 protein. The sample yields about 570,000 distinct CDR3 sequences, around 15% seen once. The length of the CDR3 is 13 residues. From germline, CDR1 is MGHDK and CDR2 SYGVNS. The trim removed 8 bases at V and 4 bases at J, leaving 4 bases unmatched. These data are taken from a study of T cells in Graves' hyperthyroidism and ophthalmopathy. Points from the study as a whole: Most clonotypes expanded in the thyroid (above 0.001) were also present in blood.

V gene TRBV25-1 combines with J gene TRBJ1-1; 10 bases are shared with TRBD1. The specimen was blood. This sequence was found in a woman aged 40 to 50 with Graves' hyperthyroidism. CDR3 amino acids: CASATGGGTEAFF. Written as DNA, the CDR3 is TGTGCCAGCGCGACAGGGGGCGGCACTGAAGCTTTCTTT.